Listed here are 22 T cell receptor beta chains from one sample, sequenced in a study of blood T cell repertoires in COVID-19. TCRdb's table, derived via immunoSEQ multiplex PCR, lists solely in-frame clones and lacks some. Counted here are 65,000 to 80,000 clones, roughly 90% occurring once; the ten biggest clones make up roughly 18%. Source material: peripheral blood. Receptor source: an elderly man in a cohort sampled during active COVID-19.

This chain links TRBV5-1 with TRBJ2-5, with 7 bases lining up with TRBD1. Germline loops: CDR1 SGHRS, CDR2 YFSETQ. This CDR3 is built from 14 residues. V lost 1 base to trimming and J lost 2 bases; unmatched junction nucleotides: 2. CDR3 protein: CASSLWTGQETQYF. The DNA for the CDR3 is TGCGCCAGCAGCTTGTGGACAGGACAAGAGACCCAGTACTTC.

This chain links TRBV19 with TRBJ1-3, with D unclear. With 4 bases removed from V and 3 bases from J, the gap between germline ends came to 19 bases. This CDR3 contains 17 residues. CDR1 is LNHDA and CDR2 is SQIVND in the germline V gene (reference sequence). The chain's CDR3 is CASSKKSPGLSGNTIYF. Here the CDR3 DNA reads TGTGCCAGTAGTAAAAAGAGTCCAGGTCTCAGTGGAAACACCATATATTTT.

J is TRBJ1-4 and V is TRBV5-6, with 7 bases matching TRBD1. This CDR3 region has 15 residues. Germline-derived CDR1 and CDR2 are SGHDT and YYEEEE. V was clipped by 1 base and J by 5 bases; unmatched bases: 5. CDR3 protein: CASSLSGTVNEKLFF. The CDR3 DNA reads TGTGCCAGCAGCTTGTCGGGGACAGTGAATGAAAAACTGTTTTTT. Variable domain in full (rest from reference TRBV5-6 and TRBJ1-4): DAGVTQSPTHLIKTRGQQVTLRCSPKSGHDTVSWYQQALGQGPQFIFQYYEEEERQRGNFPDRFSGHQFPNYSSELNVNALLLGDSALYLCASSLSGTVNEKLFFGSGTQLSVL.

The chain links TRBV7-2 to TRBJ2-3, with D uncertain. Germline lookup yields CDR1 SGHTA and CDR2 FQGNSA. The CDR3 runs 14 residues. V was trimmed by 5 bases and J by 1 base, leaving 10 bases between them. The CDR3 DNA sequence: TGTGCCAGCAGCCCGACATTGGGCACAGATACGCAGTATTTT. Its protein product is CASSPTLGTDTQYF.

The rearrangement joins TRBV18 to TRBJ2-1, with D perhaps matching TRBD2 (6 bases). V was shortened by 4 bases and J by 6 bases, with 10 bases between the two germline ends. This CDR3 region has 13 residues. Germline V gene data show CDR1 as KGHSH and CDR2 as LQKENI. CDR3 sequence: CASSRDLPNEQFF. CDR3 bases: TGTGCCAGCTCACGGGACTTACCCAATGAGCAGTTCTTC.

This chain joins TRBV7-9 and TRBJ2-2; 7 nucleotides line up with TRBD1. This CDR3 contains 16 residues. From germline, CDR1 is SEHNR and CDR2 FQNEAQ (reference sequence). Losses at the gene ends were 6 bases for V and 0 bases for J; bases not matched to a gene: 7. The CDR3 region has the DNA TGTGCCAGCAGGCCTTCCGGGACAGCGAACACCGGGGAGCTGTTTTTT. Translating it yields CASRPSGTANTGELFF.

The chain has TRBV12-3 or TRBV12-4 and TRBJ1-2, with D perhaps TRBD1 (6 bases). V was trimmed by 2 bases and J by 7 bases, leaving 11 bases between them. This CDR3 comprises 13 residues. The CDR3 protein is CASSLRGGRGYTF. CDR3 nucleotides: TGTGCCAGCAGTTTAAGAGGGGGACGTGGCTACACCTTC.

The V call is TRBV28, the J call TRBJ2-4; D uncertain. The germline V gene has CDR1 MDHEN and CDR2 SYDVKM. This CDR3 contains 14 residues. The germline V and J ends were trimmed by 8 bases and 0 bases, with 11 bases remaining between them. The CDR3 DNA follows: TGTGCCAGCTCCTTGCCCGGAGCCAAAAACATTCAGTACTTC. It codes for CASSLPGAKNIQYF.

J is TRBJ2-5 and V is TRBV28, with 8 nucleotides matching TRBD2. There are 17 residues in the CDR3. The germline gives CDR1 MDHEN, CDR2 SYDVKM. With V trimmed by 4 bases and J by 2 bases, 12 bases remained unmatched. As DNA, the CDR3 is TGTGCCAGCAGTTCGGTAAGATTAGCGGGGCAACAAGAGACCCAGTACTTC. This gives the protein CASSSVRLAGQQETQYF. Full variable domain (outside the CDR3, taken from reference TRBV28 and TRBJ2-5): DVKVTQSSRYLVKRTGEKVFLECVQDMDHENMFWYRQDPGLGLRLIYFSYDVKMKEKGDIPEGYSVSREKKERFSLILESASTNQTSMYLCASSSVRLAGQQETQYFGPGTRLLVL.

The V and J genes are TRBV7-6 and TRBJ2-1; TRBD1 is a possible D gene (6 bases). CDR1 and CDR2 from the germline V gene are SGHVS and FNYEAQ. This CDR3 has 15 amino acids. Trimming removed 5 bases at V and 4 bases at J, with 15 bases between. CDR3 bases: TGTGCCAGCAGCGATACAGAGGGGGTATACAATGAGCAGTTCTTC. Its translation: CASSDTEGVYNEQFF.

Only one count was recorded for this clone. V is TRBV2 and J is TRBJ2-1, with 9 bases aligning to TRBD2. V was clipped by 7 bases and J by 9 bases; unmatched bases: 13. There are 15 residues in the CDR3. The V gene's germline CDR1 is SNHLY and CDR2 FYNNEI. The CDR3 DNA reads as TGTGCCAGCACGGGCAGCGCGGCGGGGGGGCGTGAGCAGTTCTTC. Residues: CASTGSAAGGREQFF.

The chain joins TRBV2 to TRBJ1-2; D may be TRBD1 (5 bases). The CDR3 spans 12 residues. Germline lookup yields CDR1 SNHLY and CDR2 FYNNEI. Trimming took off 6 bases at V and 4 bases at J, with 9 bases between the two ends. CDR3 loop: CASSQDIYGYTF. The CDR3 region has the DNA TGTGCCAGCAGCCAGGACATCTATGGCTACACCTTC.

This sequence joins TRBV5-1 and TRBJ1-1, with no clear D. The germline V gene has CDR1 SGHRS and CDR2 YFSETQ. The CDR3 is 14 amino acids. V lost 0 bases and J 2 bases, leaving 8 bases between the germline ends. CDR3 nucleotide sequence: TGCGCCAGCAGCTTGGAAGGAGCTAACACTGAAGCTTTCTTT. It yields the protein CASSLEGANTEAFF.

The genes are TRBV19 and TRBJ2-6; the D is unclear. This CDR3 has 16 amino acids. Deletions cut 1 base from V and 3 bases from J, with 10 bases between. Germline CDR1 is LNHDA and CDR2 is SQIVND (reference sequence). The CDR3 DNA is TGTGCCAGTAGTATAGGGATTGGAGTTGGGGCCAACGTCCTGACTTTC. Its protein is CASSIGIGVGANVLTF.

This chain connects TRBV4-2 to TRBJ2-7; TRBD1 matches at 8 bases. The CDR3 is 14 amino acids. V gave up 6 bases and J gave up 6 bases; unmatched junction bases: 10. The V gene's germline CDR1 is LGHNA and CDR2 YNFKEQ. Here the CDR3 reads CASSRTFQGAEQYF. The CDR3, as DNA: TGTGCCAGCAGTCGCACTTTCCAGGGGGCCGAGCAGTACTTC.

The V gene is TRBV19, the J gene TRBJ2-1, with TRBD1 matching 8 bases. The CDR3 contains 14 residues. CDR1 LNHDA and CDR2 SQIVND come from the germline V gene (reference sequence). Trimming cost V 6 bases and J 0 bases; bases outside gene matches: 1. The CDR3 region is CASSGQGSYNEQFF. The CDR3 DNA is TGTGCCAGTAGCGGACAGGGCTCCTACAATGAGCAGTTCTTC.

The chain employs TRBV28 and TRBJ2-1, with 10 nucleotides matching TRBD2. CDR3 size: 17 residues. After removal of 8 bases from V and 8 bases from J, the junction contained 18 bases not matched to a gene. The germline V gene encodes CDR1 MDHEN and CDR2 SYDVKM. CDR3 sequence: CASGTSSAGGGIHEQFF. The CDR3 nucleotides read TGTGCCAGCGGAACCAGTTCAGCGGGGGGGGGTATACATGAGCAGTTCTTC.

The chain couples TRBV15 to TRBJ1-2, with TRBD1 as a possible D gene (5 bases). The CDR3 loop spans 12 amino acids. V lost 6 bases, J lost 6 bases, and 11 bases lay in between. Germline CDR1 and CDR2: LNHNV and YYDKDF (reference sequence). This CDR3 is CATSDRGDGYTF. In DNA, the CDR3 is TGTGCCACCAGTGACAGAGGAGATGGCTACACCTTC.

Here the CDR3 reads CASSRRGTENTGELFF. As DNA, the CDR3 is TGTGCCAGCAGTCGCCGCGGGACAGAGAACACCGGGGAGCTGTTTTTT. This chain joins TRBV7-2 and TRBJ2-2; D might be TRBD1 (7 bases). CDR1 is SGHTA, CDR2 FQGNSA, per germline. The V gene lost 6 bases and the J gene lost 1 base, with 15 bases spanning the gap. The CDR3 runs 16 residues.

This chain connects TRBV3-1 (or the pseudogene TRBV3-2) to TRBJ2-2, with a tentative D call TRBD1 (5 bases). Germline-derived CDR1 and CDR2 are LGHDT and YNNKEL (reference sequence). The CDR3 loop spans 16 amino acids. V gave up 4 bases and J gave up 0 bases, with 12 bases separating them. The DNA of the CDR3 is TGTGCCAGCAGCCTCACGGTGACAGCGAACACCGGGGAGCTGTTTTTT. Its protein is CASSLTVTANTGELFF.

This clone was recorded only once. The chain employs TRBV6-1 and TRBJ1-2, with 7 bases fitting TRBD1. Germline CDR1 and CDR2: MNHNS and SASEGT. V lost 0 bases to trimming and J lost 8 bases; unmatched junction nucleotides: 9. The CDR3 totals 15 residues. The CDR3 sequence: CASSEAERQGRGYTF. The CDR3, as DNA: TGTGCCAGCAGTGAAGCGGAGCGACAGGGACGAGGCTACACCTTC.

The rearrangement uses TRBV5-5 and TRBJ1-1; TRBD1 aligns across 8 bases. The J segment lost 11 bases and the V segment lost 2 bases, leaving 8 bases of the junction unmatched. Germline V gene sequence: CDR1 SGHKS, CDR2 YYEKEE (reference sequence). The CDR3 has 13 residues. The CDR3 nucleotides read TGTGCCAGCAGCTTTTCAGGGGGCGCCGGGGCTTTCTTT. Its protein is CASSFSGGAGAFF.